The 20 T cell receptor beta chains below come from one sample, sequenced in a study of regulatory T cells in long-lasting Graves disease. The time point is: persistent/refractory GD, antithyroid drugs over 5 years with positive TRAb. Preparation of the TCR library used RNA extracted from PBMCs. The TCR beta library used iRepertoire HTBI primers with Arm-PCR amplification of CDR3. Each CDR3 protein gets one entry after TCRdb re-called the multiplex PCR reads with MiXCR. Of approximately 380,000 distinct CDR3 sequences in the sample, around 21% were seen once. This specimen consisted of peripheral blood mononuclear cells (PBMCs), obtained when the disease was refractory, from a patient treated with antithyroid drugs. The source is a female donor with Graves disease.

This clonotype appeared many times. The chain is built from TRBV7-2 and TRBJ2-7; TRBD2 is a possible D gene (7 bases). The germline gives CDR1 SGHTA, CDR2 FQGNSA. Between the trimmed V and J ends, which lost 7 bases and 0 bases, there was a span of 16 bases. This CDR3 spans 15 amino acids. Written as DNA, the CDR3 is TGTGCCAGCAACCGGGGGGCTTCAATCTCCTACGAGCAGTACTTC. Amino acids: CASNRGASISYEQYF.

The chain is built from TRBV4-1 and TRBJ1-5; TRBD1 might be the D (5 bases). Per germline, CDR1 MGHRA and CDR2 YSYEKL. The CDR3 is 16 residues long. V was trimmed by 2 bases and J by 3 bases, leaving 14 bases between them. This CDR3 reads CASSQPPGPPNQPQHF. Written as DNA, the CDR3 is TGCGCCAGCAGCCAACCCCCGGGACCACCCAATCAGCCCCAGCATTTT.

Comments on this clonotype: At one end, the junction sequence differs from germline, possibly due to a read error. The chain couples TRBV15 to TRBJ2-2, with a tentative D call TRBD2 (5 bases). This CDR3 has 16 residues. Germline loops: CDR1 LNHNV, CDR2 YYDKDF (reference sequence). The CDR3 DNA reads as TGTACCACCAGCACCGGACTGAAGAAGGTCACCGGGGAGCTGTTTTTT. It translates to CTTSTGLKKVTGELFF.

This chain joins TRBV20-1 and TRBJ2-3, with a weak D call TRBD2 (9 bases). Trimming took 3 bases from V and 4 from J, leaving 17 bases between them. CDR1 DFQATT and CDR2 SNEGSKA come from the germline V gene (reference sequence). This CDR3 is 15 amino acids long. This CDR3 is CSASPLAGQADTQYF. The CDR3 bases are TGCAGTGCTAGTCCCCTAGCGGGACAGGCAGATACGCAGTATTTT.

The sample holds many counts of this clonotype. The V and J genes are TRBV12-3 or TRBV12-4 and TRBJ2-7; TRBD1 might be the D (6 bases). There are 14 residues in the CDR3. V was cut by 3 bases and J by 6 bases, with 15 bases left in between. The CDR3: CASSLGDIVGEQYF. The DNA of the CDR3 is TGTGCCAGCAGTTTGGGGGACATTGTGGGCGAGCAGTACTTC.

This clonotype was seen repeatedly, ten times or more. The chain recombines TRBV7-9 with TRBJ1-2; 12 bases are shared with TRBD1. The CDR3 is 14 amino acids. Germline lookup yields CDR1 SEHNR and CDR2 FQNEAQ (reference sequence). V dropped 5 bases and J dropped 8; count of bases not matched to a gene: 6. The CDR3 DNA reads as TGTGCCAGCAGCCCGGGACAGGGGGCCTGGGGCTACACCTTC. As protein: CASSPGQGAWGYTF.

This clonotype was recorded a few times. CDR3: CASSLEGTENTF. Here the CDR3 DNA reads TGTGCCAGCAGCTTAGAGGGCACCGAGAACACCTTC. This chain uses TRBV13 with TRBJ1-2; D uncertain. The CDR3 is made up of 12 amino acids. Deletions cut 1 base from V and 12 bases from J, with 12 bases between. CDR1 is PRHDT, CDR2 FYEKMQ, per germline (reference sequence).

The CDR3 nucleotides read TGTGCCAGCAGCCCTCATGAACCTGGCTATGGCTACACCTTC. Its translation is CASSPHEPGYGYTF. The chain combines TRBV7-8 with TRBJ1-2; D remains unclear. The V gene's germline CDR1 is SGHVS and CDR2 FQNEAQ. Trimming pared 5 bases from V and 4 bases from J, leaving 14 bases between. This CDR3 has 14 amino acids. Looking up the rest from reference TRBV7-8 and TRBJ1-2 gives the full variable domain: GAGVSQSPRYKVAKRGQDVALRCDPISGHVSLFWYQQALGQGPEFLTYFQNEAQLDKSGLPSDRFFAERPEGSVSTLKIQRTQQEDSAVYLCASSPHEPGYGYTFGSGTRLTVV.

The CDR3 sequence: CASSLGRPDTEAFF. CDR3 sequence (DNA): TGCGCCAGCAGCTTGGGGCGCCCGGACACTGAAGCTTTCTTT. This chain connects TRBV5-1 to TRBJ1-1; no reliable D call. Trimming shortened V by 0 bases and J by 3 bases, and 9 bases separated the two germline ends. Germline loops: CDR1 SGHRS, CDR2 YFSETQ. There are 14 residues in the CDR3.

In its sample, this clonotype was seen many times. This chain links TRBV5-6 with TRBJ1-2; unclear D gene. This CDR3 comprises 14 residues. Germline CDR1 is SGHDT and CDR2 is YYEEEE. Between the trimmed V and J ends, which lost 2 bases and 6 bases, there was a span of 14 bases. The CDR3 sequence: CASSFGQSLDGYTF. In DNA, the CDR3 is TGTGCCAGCAGCTTTGGGCAGAGTTTGGATGGCTACACCTTC. Looking up the rest from reference TRBV5-6 and TRBJ1-2 gives the full variable domain: DAGVTQSPTHLIKTRGQQVTLRCSPKSGHDTVSWYQQALGQGPQFIFQYYEEEERQRGNFPDRFSGHQFPNYSSELNVNALLLGDSALYLCASSFGQSLDGYTFGSGTRLTVV.

In its sample, this clonotype was seen many times. The chain couples TRBV11-2 to TRBJ2-7, with 7 bases fitting TRBD2. Per germline, CDR1 SGHAT and CDR2 FQNNGV. V lost 4 bases to trimming and J lost 4 bases; unmatched junction nucleotides: 7. This CDR3 has 14 residues. CDR3 coding DNA: TGTGCCAGCAGCTACGGGGGAGGGCCATACGAGCAGTACTTC. It codes for CASSYGGGPYEQYF.

This clonotype has a count of ten or more. The chain couples TRBV10-3 to TRBJ1-2; D gene ambiguous. V lost 9 bases and J lost 7, with 18 bases in between. Germline CDR1 reads ENHRY; CDR2 reads SYGVKD. The CDR3 spans 13 residues. The DNA for the CDR3 is TGTGCCATTCCCGGGAAGGGTTTTGGTGGCTACACCTTC. Translation gives CAIPGKGFGGYTF.

The chain combines TRBV5-8 with TRBJ2-5, with D possibly TRBD2 on 8 matching bases. Germline CDR1 SGHTS, CDR2 YDEGEE. CDR3 length equals 15 residues. The V end was cut by 3 bases, the J end by 9 bases, with 21 bases between. The CDR3 sequence is CASSSWTGGGGSQYF. CDR3 nucleotide sequence: TGTGCCAGCAGCTCTTGGACAGGCGGCGGGGGGTCCCAGTACTTC.

This clonotype was seen only a few times. The rearrangement links TRBV7-6 to TRBJ2-6; a weak D match, TRBD2 (5 bases). The germline gives CDR1 SGHVS, CDR2 FNYEAQ. The CDR3 has 18 amino acids. The V end was cut by 6 bases, the J end by 0 bases, with 18 bases between. The DNA for the CDR3 is TGTGCCAGCAGTTTTGCATTAAGGACTTACTCTGGGGCCAACGTCCTGACTTTC. Amino acids: CASSFALRTYSGANVLTF.

The CDR3 nucleotides are TGTGCCAGCAGCCCCGGACAGGGGGTAAATCAGCCCCAGCATTTT. Its translation: CASSPGQGVNQPQHF. This chain joins TRBV12-3 or TRBV12-4 and TRBJ1-5, with TRBD1 matching over 10 bases. The CDR3 is made up of 15 amino acids. Trimming at V came to 6 bases and at J to 4 bases, leaving 6 bases not matched to a gene.

The chain links TRBV28 to TRBJ2-7; 13 positions agree with TRBD2. The length of the CDR3 is 15 residues. The germline V gene has CDR1 MDHEN and CDR2 SYDVKM. The junction had 11 bases not matched to a gene; V was cut back by 6 bases and J by 9 bases. CDR3 DNA sequence: TGTGCCAGCAGCCCCACTAGCGGGAGGGGGCGGGGGCAGTACTTC. Protein: CASSPTSGRGRGQYF.

This clonotype was counted once. This clone may be a read error of a much larger clone one base away. This chain joins TRBV3-1 and TRBJ1-6; TRBD1 agrees at 7 bases. Trimming cost V 8 bases and J 0 bases; bases outside gene matches: 7. The CDR3 spans 16 residues. The germline gives CDR1 LGHDT, CDR2 YNNKEL (reference sequence). CDR3: CASGKWTGSYNSPLHF. The CDR3 region has the DNA TGTGCCAGCGGCAAGTGGACAGGCTCCTATAATTCACCCCTCCACTTT.

The chain combines TRBV18 with TRBJ1-5; D uncertain. The CDR3 contains 15 residues. Trimming removed 3 bases at V and 0 bases at J, with 9 bases between. The V gene's germline CDR1 is KGHSH and CDR2 LQKENI. The CDR3 bases are TGTGCCAGCTCACCCCCAGGCTATAGCAATCAGCCCCAGCATTTT. It yields the protein CASSPPGYSNQPQHF.

Here the CDR3 reads CASSPQIIWGTTNTGELFF. The CDR3 nucleotides read TGTGCCAGCAGTCCCCAAATCATATGGGGGACAACGAACACCGGGGAGCTGTTTTTT. The chain carries TRBV28 and TRBJ2-2; tentative D call: TRBD1 (6 bases). V lost 5 bases and J 0 bases, leaving 22 bases between the germline ends. Germline loops: CDR1 MDHEN, CDR2 SYDVKM. The CDR3 spans 19 residues.

The J gene is TRBJ2-7, the V gene TRBV4-3, with a weak D call TRBD2 (5 bases). The CDR3 loop spans 14 amino acids. Germline lookup yields CDR1 LGHNA and CDR2 YSLEER. V was trimmed by 0 bases and J by 6 bases, leaving 12 bases between them. CDR3 sequence: CASSQDYGVGEQYF. The CDR3 region has the DNA TGCGCCAGCAGCCAAGATTACGGGGTTGGCGAGCAGTACTTC.